This T cell receptor (beta chain) stems from a study of T cells of healthy individuals. In TCRdb, the 5' RACE reads were re-called with MiXCR into one record per CDR3 protein. The sample has 40,000 to 60,000 distinct CDR3 sequences, about 14% seen once. Germline trimming cut 0 bases from V and 7 bases from J; bases unmatched to any gene: 4. The CDR3 runs to 15 residues. Germline V CDR1 and CDR2: SGHRS, YFSETQ. This clonotype showed up many times. The chain is built from TRBV5-1 and TRBJ2-2, with TRBD1 identical over 9 bases. The receptor was isolated from a human donor in good health. The CDR3 DNA follows: TGCGCCAGCAGCTTGGTACAGGGGGCCGTCGGGGAGCTGTTTTTT. This translates into CASSLVQGAVGELFF.